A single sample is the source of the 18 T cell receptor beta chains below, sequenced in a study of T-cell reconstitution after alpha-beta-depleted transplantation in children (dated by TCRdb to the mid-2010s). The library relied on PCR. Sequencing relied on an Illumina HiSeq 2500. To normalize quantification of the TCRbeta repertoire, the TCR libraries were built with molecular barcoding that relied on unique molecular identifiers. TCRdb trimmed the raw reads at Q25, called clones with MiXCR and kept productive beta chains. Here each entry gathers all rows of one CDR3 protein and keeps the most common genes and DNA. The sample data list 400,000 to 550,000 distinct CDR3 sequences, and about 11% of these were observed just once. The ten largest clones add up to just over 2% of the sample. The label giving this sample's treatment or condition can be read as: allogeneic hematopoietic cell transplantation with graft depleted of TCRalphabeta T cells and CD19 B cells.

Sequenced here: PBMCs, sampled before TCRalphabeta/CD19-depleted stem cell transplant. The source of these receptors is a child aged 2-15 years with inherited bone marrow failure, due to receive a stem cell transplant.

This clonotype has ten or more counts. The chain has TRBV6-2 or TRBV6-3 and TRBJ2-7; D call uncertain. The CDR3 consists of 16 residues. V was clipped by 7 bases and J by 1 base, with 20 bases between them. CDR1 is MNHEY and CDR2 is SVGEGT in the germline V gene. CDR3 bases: TGTGCCAGCACACGGTGGGCCGGCCTAAGGTCCTACGAGCAGTACTTC. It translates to CASTRWAGLRSYEQYF.

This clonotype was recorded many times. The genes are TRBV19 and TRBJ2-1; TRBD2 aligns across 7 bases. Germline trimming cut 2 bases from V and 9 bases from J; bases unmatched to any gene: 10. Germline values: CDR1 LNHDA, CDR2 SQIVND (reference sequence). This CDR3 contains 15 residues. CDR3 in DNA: TGTGCCAGTAGTATAATGGCGGGAGCTTCGGCTGAGCAGTTCTTC. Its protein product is CASSIMAGASAEQFF.

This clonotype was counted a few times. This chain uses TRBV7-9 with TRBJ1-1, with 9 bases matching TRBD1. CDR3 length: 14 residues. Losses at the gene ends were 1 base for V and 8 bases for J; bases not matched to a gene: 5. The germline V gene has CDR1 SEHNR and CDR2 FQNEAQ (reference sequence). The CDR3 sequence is CASSLEGQGSEAFF. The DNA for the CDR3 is TGTGCCAGCAGCTTAGAGGGACAGGGCTCCGAAGCTTTCTTT.

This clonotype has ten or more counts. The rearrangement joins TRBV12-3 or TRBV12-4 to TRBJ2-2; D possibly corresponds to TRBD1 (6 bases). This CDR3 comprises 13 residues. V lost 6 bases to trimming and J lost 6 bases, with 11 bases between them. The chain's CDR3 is CASSRGSPGELFF. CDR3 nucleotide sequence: TGTGCCAGCAGCAGGGGTTCGCCCGGGGAGCTGTTTTTT.

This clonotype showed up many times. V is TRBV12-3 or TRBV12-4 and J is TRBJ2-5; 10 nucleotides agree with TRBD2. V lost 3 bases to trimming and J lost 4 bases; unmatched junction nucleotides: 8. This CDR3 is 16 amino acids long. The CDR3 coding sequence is TGTGCCAGCAGTTTGTTACTAGCGGGGATAGGAGAGACCCAGTACTTC. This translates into CASSLLLAGIGETQYF.

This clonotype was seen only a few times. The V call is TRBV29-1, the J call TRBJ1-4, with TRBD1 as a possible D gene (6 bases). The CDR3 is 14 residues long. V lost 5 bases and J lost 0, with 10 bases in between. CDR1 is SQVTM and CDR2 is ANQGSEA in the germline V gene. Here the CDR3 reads CSVPDRSTNEKLFF. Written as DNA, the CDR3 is TGCAGCGTTCCGGACAGATCAACTAATGAAAAACTGTTTTTT. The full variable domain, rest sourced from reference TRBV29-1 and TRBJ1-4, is SAVISQKPSRDICQRGTSLTIQCQVDSQVTMMFWYRQQPGQSLTLIATANQGSEATYESGFVIDKFPISRPNLTFSTLTVSNMSPEDSSIYLCSVPDRSTNEKLFFGSGTQLSVL.

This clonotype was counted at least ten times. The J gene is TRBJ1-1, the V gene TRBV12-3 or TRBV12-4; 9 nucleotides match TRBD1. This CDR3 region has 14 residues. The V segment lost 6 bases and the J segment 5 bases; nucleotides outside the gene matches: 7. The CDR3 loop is CASRTTGGGTEAFF. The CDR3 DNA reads TGTGCCAGCAGGACGACAGGGGGTGGGACTGAAGCTTTCTTT.

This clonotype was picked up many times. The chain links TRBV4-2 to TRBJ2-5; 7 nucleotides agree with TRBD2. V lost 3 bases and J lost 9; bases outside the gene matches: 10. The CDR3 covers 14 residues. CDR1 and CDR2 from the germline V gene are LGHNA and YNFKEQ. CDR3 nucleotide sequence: TGTGCCAGCAGCCAGGATAGCGGGCCTAGGGCCCAGTACTTC. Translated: CASSQDSGPRAQYF.

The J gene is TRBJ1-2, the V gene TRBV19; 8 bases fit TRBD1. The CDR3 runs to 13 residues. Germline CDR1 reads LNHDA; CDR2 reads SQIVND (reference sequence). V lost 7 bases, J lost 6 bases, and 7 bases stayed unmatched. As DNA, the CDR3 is TGTGCCAGTACCTCCCCAGGGGGCCATGGCTACACCTTC. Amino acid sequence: CASTSPGGHGYTF.

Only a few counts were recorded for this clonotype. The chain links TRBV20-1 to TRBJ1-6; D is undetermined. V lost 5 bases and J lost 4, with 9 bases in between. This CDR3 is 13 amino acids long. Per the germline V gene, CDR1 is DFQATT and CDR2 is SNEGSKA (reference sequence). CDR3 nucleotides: TGCAGTGCTCCCCGGGAATATAATTCACCCCTCCACTTT. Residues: CSAPREYNSPLHF.

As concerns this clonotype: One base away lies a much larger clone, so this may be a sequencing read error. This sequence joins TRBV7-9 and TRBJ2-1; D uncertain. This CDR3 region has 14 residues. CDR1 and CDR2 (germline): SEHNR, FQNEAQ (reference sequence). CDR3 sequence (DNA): TGTGCCAGCAGCTTAGGGACCAACTACATTGAGCAGTTCTTC. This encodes CASSLGTNYIEQFF.

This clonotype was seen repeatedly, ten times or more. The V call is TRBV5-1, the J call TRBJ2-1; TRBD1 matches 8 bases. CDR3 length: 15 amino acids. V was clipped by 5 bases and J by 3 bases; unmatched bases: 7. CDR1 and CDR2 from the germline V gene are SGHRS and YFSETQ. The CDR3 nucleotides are TGCGCCAGCAGTCGGCAGGGGGCTATCTACAATGAGCAGTTCTTC. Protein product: CASSRQGAIYNEQFF. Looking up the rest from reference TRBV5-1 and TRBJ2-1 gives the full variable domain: KAGVTQTPRYLIKTRGQQVTLSCSPISGHRSVSWYQQTPGQGLQFLFEYFSETQRNKGNFPGRFSGRQFSNSRSEMNVSTLELGDSALYLCASSRQGAIYNEQFFGPGTRLTVL.

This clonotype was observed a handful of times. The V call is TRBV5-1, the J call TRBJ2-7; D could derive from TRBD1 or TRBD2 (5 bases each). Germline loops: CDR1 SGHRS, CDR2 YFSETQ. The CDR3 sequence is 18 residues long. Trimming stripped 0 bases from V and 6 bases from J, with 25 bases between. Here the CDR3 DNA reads TGCGCCAGCAGCTTGGCCCGTGGGTCAGACAGCCTCCGGGGCGAGCAGTACTTC. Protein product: CASSLARGSDSLRGEQYF.

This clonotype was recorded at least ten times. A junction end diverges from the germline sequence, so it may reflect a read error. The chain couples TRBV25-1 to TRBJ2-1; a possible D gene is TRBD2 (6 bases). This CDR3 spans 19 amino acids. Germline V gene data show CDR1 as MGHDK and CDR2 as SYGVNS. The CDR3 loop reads CASSEWGSLASSSYNEQFF. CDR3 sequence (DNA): TGTGCCAGCAGTGAATGGGGGTCCCTAGCGTCGTCCTCCTACAACGAGCAGTTCTTC.

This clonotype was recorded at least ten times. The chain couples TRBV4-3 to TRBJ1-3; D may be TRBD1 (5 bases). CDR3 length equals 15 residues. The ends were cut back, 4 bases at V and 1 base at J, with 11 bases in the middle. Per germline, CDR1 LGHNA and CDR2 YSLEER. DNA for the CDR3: TGCGCCAGCAGCCCCGGGGGGTCGTCTGGAAACACCATATATTTT. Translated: CASSPGGSSGNTIYF.

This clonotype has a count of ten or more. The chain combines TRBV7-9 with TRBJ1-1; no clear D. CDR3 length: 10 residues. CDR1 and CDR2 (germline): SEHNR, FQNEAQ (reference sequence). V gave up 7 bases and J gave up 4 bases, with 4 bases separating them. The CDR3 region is CASMSTEAFF. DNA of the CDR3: TGTGCCAGCATGTCCACTGAAGCTTTCTTT.

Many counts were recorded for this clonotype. Here the CDR3 DNA reads TGCAGCGCTAATACAGGGGAAAACTATGGCTACACCTTC. Translating gives CSANTGENYGYTF. This chain links TRBV29-1 with TRBJ1-2; TRBD1 matches 7 bases. V dropped 7 bases and J dropped 2; count of bases not matched to a gene: 7. Germline lookup yields CDR1 SQVTM and CDR2 ANQGSEA. This CDR3 region has 13 residues. Combining the CDR3 with reference TRBV29-1 and TRBJ1-2 gives the whole variable domain SAVISQKPSRDICQRGTSLTIQCQVDSQVTMMFWYRQQPGQSLTLIATANQGSEATYESGFVIDKFPISRPNLTFSTLTVSNMSPEDSSIYLCSANTGENYGYTFGSGTRLTVV.

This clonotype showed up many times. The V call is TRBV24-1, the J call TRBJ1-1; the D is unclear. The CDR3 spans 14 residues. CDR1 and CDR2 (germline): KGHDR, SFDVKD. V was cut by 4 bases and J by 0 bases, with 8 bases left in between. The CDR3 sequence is CATSDGRVNTEAFF. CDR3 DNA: TGTGCCACCAGTGACGGGAGGGTGAACACTGAAGCTTTCTTT.